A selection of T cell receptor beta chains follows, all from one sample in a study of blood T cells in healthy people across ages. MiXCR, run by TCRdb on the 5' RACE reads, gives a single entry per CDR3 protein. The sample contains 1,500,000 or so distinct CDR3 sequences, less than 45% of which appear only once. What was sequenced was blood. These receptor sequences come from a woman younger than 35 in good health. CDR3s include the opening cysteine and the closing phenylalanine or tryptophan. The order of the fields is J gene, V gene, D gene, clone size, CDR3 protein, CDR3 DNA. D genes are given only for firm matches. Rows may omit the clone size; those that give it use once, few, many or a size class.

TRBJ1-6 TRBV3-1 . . CASSQGPWGNSPLHF TGTGCCAGCAGCCAAGGACCTTGGGGAAATTCACCCCTCCACTTT
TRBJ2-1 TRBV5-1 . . CASSGQGSDEQFF TGCGCCAGCAGCGGGCAGGGTAGCGATGAGCAGTTCTTC
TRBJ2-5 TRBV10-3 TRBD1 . CAIGQGPQETQYF TGTGCCATTGGACAGGGGCCGCAGGAGACCCAGTACTTC
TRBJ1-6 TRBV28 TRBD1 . CASSRPGQGVLFDSPLHF TGTGCCAGCAGCCGACCGGGACAGGGGGTATTATTTGATTCACCCCTCCACTTT
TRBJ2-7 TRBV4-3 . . CASSQEWGAFLSYEQYF TGCGCCAGCAGCCAAGAATGGGGGGCCTTCTTGTCCTACGAGCAGTACTTC
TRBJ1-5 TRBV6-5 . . CASRPDQGYSNQPQHF TGTGCCAGCAGGCCAGATCAGGGGTATAGCAATCAGCCCCAGCATTTT
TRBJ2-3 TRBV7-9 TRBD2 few CASSETSGGLGDTQYF TGTGCCAGCAGCGAAACTAGCGGGGGGCTGGGAGATACGCAGTATTTT
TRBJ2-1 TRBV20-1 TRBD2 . CSARELRTSPFGQFF TGCAGTGCTAGAGAGCTGAGGACTAGCCCCTTTGGGCAGTTCTTC
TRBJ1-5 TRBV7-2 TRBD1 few CASSFDRGYQPQHF TGTGCCAGCAGCTTCGACAGGGGGTATCAGCCCCAGCATTTT
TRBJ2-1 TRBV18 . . CASSPPGTQDLGEQFF TGTGCCAGCTCACCACCCGGGACCCAAGACCTCGGTGAGCAGTTCTTC
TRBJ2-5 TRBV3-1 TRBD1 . CASSLPGTGEETQYF TGTGCCAGCAGCCTCCCCGGGACAGGGGAAGAGACCCAGTACTTC
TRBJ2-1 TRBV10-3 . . CAMMSTYNEQFF TGTGCCATGATGAGTACCTACAATGAGCAGTTCTTC
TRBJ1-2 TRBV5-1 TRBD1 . CASGYPGTVHTF TGCGCCAGCGGCTACCCCGGGACAGTACACACCTTC
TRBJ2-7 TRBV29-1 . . CSVGASVGASYEQYF TGCAGCGTTGGAGCATCGGTAGGTGCGTCCTACGAGCAGTACTTC
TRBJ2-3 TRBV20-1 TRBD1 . CSARERQGSTDTQYF TGCAGTGCTAGAGAGCGACAGGGCAGCACAGATACGCAGTATTTT
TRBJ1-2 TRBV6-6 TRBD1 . CASSYDRVNSYGYTF TGTGCCAGCAGTTATGACAGGGTAAACAGCTATGGCTACACCTTC
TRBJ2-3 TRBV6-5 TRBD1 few CASSPFGTAPDTQYF TGTGCCAGCAGCCCCTTCGGGACAGCCCCAGATACGCAGTATTTT
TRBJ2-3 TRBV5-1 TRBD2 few CASSLDIAGGTDTQYF TGCGCCAGCAGCTTGGATATAGCGGGTGGCACAGATACGCAGTATTTT